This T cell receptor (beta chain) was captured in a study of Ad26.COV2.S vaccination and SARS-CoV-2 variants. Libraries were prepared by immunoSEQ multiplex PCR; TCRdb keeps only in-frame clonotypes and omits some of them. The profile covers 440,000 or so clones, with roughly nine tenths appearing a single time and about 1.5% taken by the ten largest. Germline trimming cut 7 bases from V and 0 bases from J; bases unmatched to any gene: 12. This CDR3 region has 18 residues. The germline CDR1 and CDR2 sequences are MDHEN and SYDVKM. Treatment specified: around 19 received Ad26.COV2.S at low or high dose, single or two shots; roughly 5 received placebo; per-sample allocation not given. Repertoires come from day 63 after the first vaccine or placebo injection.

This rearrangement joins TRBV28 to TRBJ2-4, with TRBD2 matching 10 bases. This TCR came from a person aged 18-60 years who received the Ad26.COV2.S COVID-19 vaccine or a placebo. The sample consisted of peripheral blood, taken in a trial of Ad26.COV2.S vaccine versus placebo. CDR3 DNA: TGTGCCAGCAAGGGCCCCGGGACTAGCGCACTAGCCAAAAACATTCAGTACTTC. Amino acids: CASKGPGTSALAKNIQYF.